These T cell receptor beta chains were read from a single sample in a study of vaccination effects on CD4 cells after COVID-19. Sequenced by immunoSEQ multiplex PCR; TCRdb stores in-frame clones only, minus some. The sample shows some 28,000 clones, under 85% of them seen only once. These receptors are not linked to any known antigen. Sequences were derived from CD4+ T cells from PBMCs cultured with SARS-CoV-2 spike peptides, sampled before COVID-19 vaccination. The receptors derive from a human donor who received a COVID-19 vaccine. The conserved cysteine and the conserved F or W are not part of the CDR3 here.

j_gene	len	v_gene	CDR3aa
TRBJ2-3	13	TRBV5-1	ASSLGQGRGDTQY
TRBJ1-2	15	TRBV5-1	ASSSGGGTDGEDGYT
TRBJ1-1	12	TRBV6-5	ASRASGLGAEAF
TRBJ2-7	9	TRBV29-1	SVGVTGEQY
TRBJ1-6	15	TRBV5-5	ASSSYSSGGINSPLH
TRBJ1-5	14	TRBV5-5	ASSDTGGVSNQPQH
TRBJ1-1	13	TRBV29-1	SVERVYAGTREAF
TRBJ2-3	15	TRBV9	ASSVVGSGGAADTQY
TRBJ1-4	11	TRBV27	ASSGGRDEKLF
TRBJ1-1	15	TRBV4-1	ASSHPPGRALNTEAF
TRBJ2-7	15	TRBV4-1	ASSQDLVTAYSYEQY
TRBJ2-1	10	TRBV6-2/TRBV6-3	ASSRYGTEQF
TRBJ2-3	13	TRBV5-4	ASSLAASGADTQY
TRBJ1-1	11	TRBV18	ASSPELNTEAF
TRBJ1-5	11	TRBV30	AWDPGFGQPQH
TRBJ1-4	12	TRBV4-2	ASSQGGGWEKLF
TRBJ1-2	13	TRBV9	ASSVVTGGNYGYT
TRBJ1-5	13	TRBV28	ASSPTRGSNQPQH
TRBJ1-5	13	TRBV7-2	ASSLERGQNQPQH
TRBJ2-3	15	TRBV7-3	ASSLTGPSGGTDTQY
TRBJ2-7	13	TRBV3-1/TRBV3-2	ASSLGRGTLYEQY
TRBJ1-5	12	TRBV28	ASAWTTRNQPQH
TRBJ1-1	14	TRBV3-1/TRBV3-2	ASSQDGGRGNTEAF
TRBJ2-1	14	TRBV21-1	ASSNYEGREVNEQF
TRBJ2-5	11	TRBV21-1	ASTQGEGETQY
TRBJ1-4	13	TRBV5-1	ASSWGGRNNEKLF
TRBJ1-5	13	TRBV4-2	ASSDPEGYNQPQH
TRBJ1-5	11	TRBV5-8	ASSLVPYQPQH
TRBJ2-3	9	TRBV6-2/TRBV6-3	ASSNTDTQY
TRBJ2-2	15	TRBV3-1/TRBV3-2	ASSQDSGRANTGELF
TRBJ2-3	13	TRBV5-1	ASSPSKRSTDTQY
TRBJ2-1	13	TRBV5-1	ASSLRPSGDNEQF
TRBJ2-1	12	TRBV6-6	ASRLPGGANEQF
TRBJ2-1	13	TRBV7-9	ASSLRVSSYNEQF
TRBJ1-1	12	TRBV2	ASSEAAEVLEAF
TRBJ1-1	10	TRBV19	ASRSGGTEAF
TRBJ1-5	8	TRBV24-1	ATSRQPQH
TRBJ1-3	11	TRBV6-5	ASSYDPGNTIY
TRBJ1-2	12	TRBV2	ASSGGDRGYGYT
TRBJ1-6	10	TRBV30	AWGEYNSPLH
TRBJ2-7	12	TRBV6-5	ASSYSQGPYEQY
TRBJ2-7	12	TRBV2	ASSEALAGYEQY
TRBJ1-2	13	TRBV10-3	AISESAGYNYGYT
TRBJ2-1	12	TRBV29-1	SAVLGSSYNEQF
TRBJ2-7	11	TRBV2	ASNRDNSYEQY
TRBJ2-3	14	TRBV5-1	ASNRPGRGRPDTQY
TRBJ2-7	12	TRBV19	ASMVDRGSYEQY
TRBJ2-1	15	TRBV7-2	ASSLQTSGITYNEQF
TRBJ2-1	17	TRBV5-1	ASSSKAGQADSSYNEQF
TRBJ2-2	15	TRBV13	ASSSPLAGDGAGELF
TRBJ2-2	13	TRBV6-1	ASSESRQGTGELF
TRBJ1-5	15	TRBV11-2	ASSLVGTTGRNQPQH